Below are 18 T cell receptor beta chains sequenced from a single sample in a study of blood T cell repertoires in COVID-19 (dated by TCRdb to the early 2020s). Libraries were prepared through the immunoSEQ multiplex PCR assay. Imported from immuneACCESS, the table was reduced by TCRdb to in-frame sequences with V and J called. These copies leave out some clones; in studies compared against another copy, an unresolved V gene accounts for under half, and the cause of the remainder is not known. The sample has about 350,000 clones on record, roughly 87% of them singletons. The ten largest clones take up about 0.93% of the sample. Sequencing was done on a sample of PBMCs or T cells enriched from blood (not recorded which). Receptors originate from a woman aged 25 to 39 who had recovered from COVID-19.

This clone was seen once. The chain employs TRBV9 and TRBJ2-5; 9 nucleotides align to TRBD2. The germline CDR1 and CDR2 sequences are SGDLS and YYNGEE. V trimming: 2 bases; J trimming: 1 base; junction bases outside the gene matches: 3. The length of the CDR3 is 15 residues. CDR3 in amino acids: CASSVLRGGQETQYF. As DNA, the CDR3 is TGTGCCAGCAGCGTTCTGCGGGGGGGCCAAGAGACCCAGTACTTC.

This clone was counted once. The chain couples TRBV5-4 to TRBJ2-3; a weak D match, TRBD2 (7 bases). The V end was cut by 4 bases, the J end by 0 bases, with 15 bases between. The CDR3 covers 16 residues. CDR1 is SGHNT and CDR2 is YYREEE in the germline V gene (reference sequence). The CDR3 here is CASSRPGGPSTDTQYF. The CDR3 DNA reads TGTGCCAGCAGCCGGCCGGGGGGCCCTAGCACAGATACGCAGTATTTT.

J is TRBJ2-5 and V is TRBV9; 7 nucleotides align to TRBD1. The germline V gene has CDR1 SGDLS and CDR2 YYNGEE. V was pared by 0 bases and J by 3 bases, with 17 bases of the junction left unmatched. The CDR3 is 19 amino acids. The CDR3 bases are TGTGCCAGCAGCGTAGACCCCCTGACGGCTAGGGGGCGAGAAGAGACCCAGTACTTC. Its translation: CASSVDPLTARGREETQYF.

The rearrangement uses TRBV5-1 and TRBJ1-6; no definite D call. The CDR3 has 13 residues. Germline-derived CDR1 and CDR2 are SGHRS and YFSETQ. V was cut by 0 bases and J by 7 bases, with 5 bases left in between. The CDR3: CASSLDRNSPLHF. The CDR3 nucleotides are TGCGCCAGCAGCTTGGACAGAAATTCACCCCTCCACTTT.

The rearrangement uses TRBV9 and TRBJ2-7; D possibly corresponds to TRBD2 (5 bases). Trimming took 0 bases from V and 2 from J, leaving 9 bases between them. The CDR3 covers 14 residues. Germline-derived CDR1 and CDR2 are SGDLS and YYNGEE. In nucleotides, the CDR3 is TGTGCCAGCAGCGTAGCAGCGGCCCCCTACGAGCAGTACTTC. Its translation: CASSVAAAPYEQYF.

In DNA, the CDR3 is TGTGCCAGCAGCCACCTTGGGGGGGGCCAGCCCCAGCATTTT. Residues: CASSHLGGGQPQHF. The chain carries TRBV6-2 or TRBV6-3 and TRBJ1-5; maybe TRBD1 (6 bases). V was pared by 6 bases and J by 7 bases, with 16 bases between. The CDR3 is made up of 14 amino acids. Germline assignment: CDR1 MNHEY and CDR2 SVGEGT.

The V gene is TRBV27, the J gene TRBJ2-2, with TRBD2 matching over 12 bases. CDR1 and CDR2 (germline): MNHEY, SMNVEV (reference sequence). This CDR3 contains 17 residues. The ends lost 3 bases at V and 4 bases at J; junction bases unmatched: 6. Here the CDR3 DNA reads TGTGCCAGCAGTTTTCCTAGGACTAGCGGGGTCACCGGGGAGCTGTTTTTT. Its translation is CASSFPRTSGVTGELFF.

The chain has TRBV7-8 and TRBJ1-5, with TRBD1 as a possible D gene (6 bases). Germline CDR1 SGHVS, CDR2 FQNEAQ. The CDR3 covers 14 residues. V was pared by 5 bases and J by 3 bases, with 11 bases between. The CDR3: CASSPGQYNQPQHF. The CDR3 DNA reads TGTGCCAGCAGCCCCGGACAGTACAATCAGCCCCAGCATTTT. Full variable domain (outside the CDR3, taken from reference TRBV7-8 and TRBJ1-5): GAGVSQSPRYKVAKRGQDVALRCDPISGHVSLFWYQQALGQGPEFLTYFQNEAQLDKSGLPSDRFFAERPEGSVSTLKIQRTQQEDSAVYLCASSPGQYNQPQHFGDGTRLSIL.

The chain employs TRBV3-1 (or the pseudogene TRBV3-2) and TRBJ2-5, with 7 positions matching TRBD2. With V trimmed by 2 bases and J by 1 base, 4 bases remained unmatched. Germline assignment: CDR1 LGHDT and CDR2 YNNKEL (reference sequence). CDR3 length: 15 amino acids. CDR3 bases: TGTGCCAGCAGCCAACCTAGCGGACCCCAAGAGACCCAGTACTTC. Translating gives CASSQPSGPQETQYF.

The V and J genes are TRBV19 and TRBJ1-4, with D perhaps matching TRBD1 (5 bases). Germline CDR1 LNHDA, CDR2 SQIVND (reference sequence). V lost 5 bases and J lost 4, with 20 bases in between. The length of the CDR3 is 17 residues. CDR3 DNA: TGTGCCAGTAGTCCGGCGGGGGTGGGAGCACGTAATGAAAAACTGTTTTTT. Amino acid sequence: CASSPAGVGARNEKLFF.

The rearrangement uses TRBV28 and TRBJ1-2; TRBD1 matches at 8 bases. CDR1 and CDR2 from the germline V gene are MDHEN and SYDVKM. The CDR3 runs 15 residues. The J segment lost 5 bases and the V segment lost 5 bases, leaving 10 bases of the junction unmatched. This CDR3 reads CASSLPGQEGYGYTF. DNA of the CDR3: TGTGCCAGCAGTCTACCGGGACAGGAGGGATATGGCTACACCTTC.

The chain employs TRBV6-5 and TRBJ1-3; D is ambiguous. The germline CDR1 and CDR2 sequences are MNHEY and SVGAGI. The CDR3 has 11 residues. DNA of the CDR3: TGTGTAGTAGACTCTGGAAACACCATATATTTT. Its translation: CVVDSGNTIYF.

This clone came up once. The chain links TRBV2 to TRBJ2-7; 11 nucleotides agree with TRBD1. Germline V gene lookup returns CDR1 SNHLY and CDR2 FYNNEI. Losses at the gene ends were 4 bases for V and 11 bases for J; bases not matched to a gene: 19. The CDR3 runs to 17 residues. CDR3 bases: TGTGCCAGCAGTGTATTGGGGACAGGGGGTACCACTAGCGGTGAGTACTTC. Translating gives CASSVLGTGGTTSGEYF.

The chain recombines TRBV9 with TRBJ2-2; 7 positions match TRBD1. The CDR3 covers 14 residues. Germline CDR1 is SGDLS and CDR2 is YYNGEE. V gave up 3 bases and J gave up 6 bases; unmatched junction bases: 5. The CDR3, as DNA: TGTGCCAGCAGCGGCGAAGGGGGCCCCGGGGAGCTGTTTTTT. It codes for CASSGEGGPGELFF. Filled out from reference TRBV9 and TRBJ2-2, the complete variable domain reads DSGVTQTPKHLITATGQRVTLRCSPRSGDLSVYWYQQSLDQGLQFLIQYYNGEERAKGNILERFSAQQFPDLHSELNLSSLELGDSALYFCASSGEGGPGELFFGEGSRLTVL.

As DNA, the CDR3 is TGTGCCAGCAGCTTGGGGGACAGGGCTTACAATGAGCAGTTCTTC. It codes for CASSLGDRAYNEQFF. The rearrangement uses TRBV5-5 and TRBJ2-1; 9 bases are a match to TRBD1. J lost 4 bases, V lost 0 bases, and 2 bases had no gene match. The CDR3 runs to 15 residues. Germline V lookup: CDR1 SGHKS, CDR2 YYEKEE (reference sequence).

The chain has TRBV5-4 and TRBJ1-4; 8 nucleotides match TRBD1. V shed 5 bases and J 8 bases; nucleotides not matched to a gene: 11. This CDR3 region has 15 residues. CDR1 is SGHNT, CDR2 YYREEE, per germline (reference sequence). In nucleotides, the CDR3 is TGTGCCAGCAGTTCCTCGCAGGGGGCTGGAGAAAAACTGTTTTTT. This sequence encodes CASSSSQGAGEKLFF.

The chain links TRBV5-1 to TRBJ2-1, with TRBD2 matching over 8 bases. Germline assignment: CDR1 SGHRS and CDR2 YFSETQ. The CDR3 totals 16 residues. The V gene end was trimmed by 4 bases and the J gene end by 5 bases; junction bases not matched to a gene: 11. The CDR3 loop reads CASSPQGLGGNNEQFF. The CDR3 region has the DNA TGCGCCAGCAGCCCCCAGGGACTAGGGGGGAACAATGAGCAGTTCTTC.

The genes are TRBV12-3 or TRBV12-4 and TRBJ1-1; a possible D gene is TRBD1 (6 bases). The V gene lost 5 bases and the J gene lost 3 bases, with 7 bases spanning the gap. The CDR3 extends over 12 amino acids. This CDR3 is CASSQGYTEAFF. DNA of the CDR3: TGTGCCAGCAGTCAGGGGTACACTGAAGCTTTCTTT.